The 8 T cell receptor beta chains given below trace back to one sample, sequenced in a study of CD8 T cells in Susac syndrome. Reverse transcription of about 0.5 to 1 ug RNA used random hexamers. TCRdb redid the calling of the immunoSEQ multiplex PCR reads with MiXCR, one entry per CDR3 protein. The repertoire has some 99,000 distinct CDR3 sequences, about 95% of them found once; the top ten carry approximately 0.092%. Material for sequencing was CD4+ T cells from PBMCs. These receptor sequences come from a human donor in good health.

This chain connects TRBV25-1 to TRBJ2-1; 7 positions agree with TRBD1. Germline V CDR1 and CDR2: MGHDK, SYGVNS. The CDR3 spans 11 residues. V was pared by 10 bases and J by 12 bases, with 9 bases of the junction left unmatched. CDR3 region: CATDYRGSQFF. The CDR3 DNA reads TGTGCCACCGACTACAGGGGCTCGCAGTTCTTC.

This chain joins TRBV4-2 and TRBJ2-1; TRBD1 aligns across 7 bases. There are 15 residues in the CDR3. Germline values: CDR1 LGHNA, CDR2 YNFKEQ. Unmatched junction bases numbered 8, after V lost 4 bases and J lost 5 bases. The CDR3, as DNA: TGTGCCAGCAGCCGTTCGGGACAGCTTAACAATGAGCAGTTCTTC. Its translation: CASSRSGQLNNEQFF.

The J gene is TRBJ2-7, the V gene TRBV2; TRBD1 matches 8 bases. Germline CDR1 and CDR2: SNHLY and FYNNEI. The CDR3 is made up of 16 amino acids. J gave up 2 bases and V 1 base, and 7 bases lay outside the gene matches. The chain's CDR3 is CASSEEDRVGTYEQYF. CDR3 DNA: TGTGCCAGCAGTGAAGAGGACAGGGTGGGAACCTACGAGCAGTACTTC. Full variable domain (remainder filled in from reference TRBV2 and TRBJ2-7): EPEVTQTPSHQVTQMGQEVILRCVPISNHLYFYWYRQILGQKVEFLVSFYNNEISEKSEIFDDQFSVERPDGSNFTLKIRSTKLEDSAMYFCASSEEDRVGTYEQYFGPGTRLTVT.

V is TRBV4-1 and J is TRBJ2-7; possibly TRBD1 for D (6 bases). The V and J ends lost 2 bases and 6 bases respectively, with 11 bases between them. The CDR3 is made up of 13 amino acids. CDR1 is MGHRA, CDR2 YSYEKL, per germline. The CDR3 here is CASSQNTGIEQYF. The CDR3, as DNA: TGCGCCAGCAGCCAAAACACAGGGATCGAGCAGTACTTC.

The gene calls are TRBV23-1 and TRBJ2-7; no clear D. TRBV23-1 counts as an open reading frame of uncertain function. The V gene lost 4 bases and the J gene lost 0 bases, with 13 bases spanning the gap. The CDR3 extends over 15 amino acids. The CDR3 DNA follows: TGCGCCAGCAGTCTCAACGTCCCTTTCTCCTACGAGCAGTACTTC. It translates to CASSLNVPFSYEQYF.

This chain links TRBV7-2 with TRBJ2-7; TRBD1 agrees at 7 bases. The CDR3 is 16 residues long. The V and J ends lost 1 base and 4 bases, in that order; junction bases with no gene match: 10. CDR1 is SGHTA and CDR2 is FQGNSA in the germline V gene. The CDR3 DNA is TGTGCCAGCAGCTTAGTGGGGACAGTCGCCTCGTACGAGCAGTACTTC. Amino acid sequence: CASSLVGTVASYEQYF.

The chain carries TRBV2 and TRBJ1-6; D unresolved. The germline V gene encodes CDR1 SNHLY and CDR2 FYNNEI. The CDR3 is made up of 15 amino acids. V lost 6 bases and J 10 bases, leaving 19 bases between the germline ends. DNA for the CDR3: TGTGCCAGCAGACAATCCAGAGAAGGTGGCTCACCCCTCCACTTT. Translation gives CASRQSREGGSPLHF.

This chain links TRBV5-1 with TRBJ2-5, with D perhaps TRBD1 (6 bases). CDR1 is SGHRS and CDR2 is YFSETQ in the germline V gene. This CDR3 region has 12 residues. V shed 4 bases and J shed 5 bases, with 9 bases lying between them. The CDR3 region is CASSRDMETQYF. CDR3 nucleotides: TGCGCCAGCAGCCGGGACATGGAGACCCAGTACTTC.